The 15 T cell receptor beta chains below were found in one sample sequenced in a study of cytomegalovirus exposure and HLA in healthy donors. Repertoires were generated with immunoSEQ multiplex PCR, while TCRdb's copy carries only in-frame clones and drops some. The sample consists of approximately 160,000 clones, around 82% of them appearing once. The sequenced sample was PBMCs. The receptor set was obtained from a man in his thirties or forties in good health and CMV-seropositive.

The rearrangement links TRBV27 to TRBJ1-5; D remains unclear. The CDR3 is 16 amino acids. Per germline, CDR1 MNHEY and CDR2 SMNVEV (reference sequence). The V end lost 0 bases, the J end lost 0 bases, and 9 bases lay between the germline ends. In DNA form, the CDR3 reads TGTGCCAGCAGTTTATCGGCAGGCAATAGCAATCAGCCCCAGCATTTT. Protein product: CASSLSAGNSNQPQHF.

CDR3 sequence (DNA): TGTGCCAGCAGCCAAGGGGCTAGCGGGAGGGAGCAAGAGACCCAGTACTTC. It is translated as CASSQGASGREQETQYF. The V call is TRBV4-2, the J call TRBJ2-5; TRBD2 matches at 12 bases. Germline CDR1 reads LGHNA; CDR2 reads YNFKEQ. With V trimmed by 1 base and J by 2 bases, 5 bases remained unmatched. The CDR3 sequence is 17 residues long.

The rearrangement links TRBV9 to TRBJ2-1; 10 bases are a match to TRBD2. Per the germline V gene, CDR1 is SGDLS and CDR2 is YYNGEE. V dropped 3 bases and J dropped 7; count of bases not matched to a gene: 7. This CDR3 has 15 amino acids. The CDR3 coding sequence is TGTGCCAGCAGCGCCGGGACTAGCGTAGCGAATGAGCAGTTCTTC. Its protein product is CASSAGTSVANEQFF.

The CDR3 is CASSALKGGAFF. CDR3 in DNA: TGTGCCAGCAGTGCCTTGAAAGGGGGAGCTTTCTTT. V gene TRBV2 combines with J gene TRBJ1-1, with a possible D match to TRBD1 (6 bases). The CDR3 runs to 12 residues. V lost 4 bases to trimming and J lost 10 bases, with 13 bases between them. CDR1 is SNHLY, CDR2 FYNNEI, per germline.

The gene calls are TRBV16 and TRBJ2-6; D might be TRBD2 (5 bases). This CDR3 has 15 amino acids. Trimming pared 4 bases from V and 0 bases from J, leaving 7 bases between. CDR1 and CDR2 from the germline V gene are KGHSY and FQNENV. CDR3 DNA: TGTGCCAGCAGCCCACGGGGCTCTGGGGCCAACGTCCTGACTTTC. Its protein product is CASSPRGSGANVLTF.

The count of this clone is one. In DNA, the CDR3 is TGTGCCAGCAGTTTATCGTGGACAGGGCCGGGCGAGCAGTACTTC. Translated: CASSLSWTGPGEQYF. The rearrangement joins TRBV27 to TRBJ2-7, with 8 bases matching TRBD1. Germline V gene sequence: CDR1 MNHEY, CDR2 SMNVEV (reference sequence). The CDR3 is 15 amino acids. J lost 6 bases, V lost 0 bases, and 7 bases had no gene match.

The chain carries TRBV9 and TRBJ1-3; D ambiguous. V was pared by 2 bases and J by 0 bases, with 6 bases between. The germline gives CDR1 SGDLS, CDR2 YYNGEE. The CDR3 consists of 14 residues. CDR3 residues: CASSVESSGNTIYF. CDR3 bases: TGTGCCAGCAGCGTGGAGAGCTCTGGAAACACCATATATTTT.

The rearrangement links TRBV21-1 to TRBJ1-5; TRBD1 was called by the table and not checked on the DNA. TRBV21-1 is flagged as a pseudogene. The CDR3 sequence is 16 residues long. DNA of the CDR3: TGTGCCAGCAGCAAAGTGGGCAGGGAAAGAAAACAGCCCCAGCATTTT. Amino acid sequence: CASSKVGRERKQPQHF.

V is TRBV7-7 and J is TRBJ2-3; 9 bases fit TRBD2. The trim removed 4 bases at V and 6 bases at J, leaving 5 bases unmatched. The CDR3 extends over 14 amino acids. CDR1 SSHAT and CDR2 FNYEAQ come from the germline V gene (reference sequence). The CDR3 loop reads CASSSTSGWDTQYF. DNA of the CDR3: TGTGCCAGCAGCTCGACTAGCGGATGGGATACGCAGTATTTT.

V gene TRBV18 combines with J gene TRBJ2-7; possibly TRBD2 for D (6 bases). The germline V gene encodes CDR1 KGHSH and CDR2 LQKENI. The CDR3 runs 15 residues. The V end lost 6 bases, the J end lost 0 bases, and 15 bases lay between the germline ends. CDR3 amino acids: CASSPQGGSSYEQYF. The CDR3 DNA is TGTGCCAGCTCCCCCCAGGGAGGAAGCTCCTACGAGCAGTACTTC.

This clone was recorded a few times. Written as DNA, the CDR3 is TGTGCCAGTAGTCCGCGGGACCGCTCTGGAAACACCATATATTTT. Translating gives CASSPRDRSGNTIYF. The V gene is TRBV19, the J gene TRBJ1-3; weak D call: TRBD1 (5 bases). The V gene's germline CDR1 is LNHDA and CDR2 SQIVND (reference sequence). This CDR3 region has 15 residues. V dropped 5 bases and J dropped 0 bases, with 11 bases sitting between them.

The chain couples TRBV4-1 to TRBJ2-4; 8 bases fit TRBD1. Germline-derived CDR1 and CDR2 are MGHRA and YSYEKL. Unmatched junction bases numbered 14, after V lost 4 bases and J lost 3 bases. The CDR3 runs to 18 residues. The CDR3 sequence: CASSPKGVGGQGKNIQYF. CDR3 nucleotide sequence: TGCGCCAGCAGCCCGAAGGGGGTCGGTGGACAGGGCAAAAACATTCAGTACTTC.

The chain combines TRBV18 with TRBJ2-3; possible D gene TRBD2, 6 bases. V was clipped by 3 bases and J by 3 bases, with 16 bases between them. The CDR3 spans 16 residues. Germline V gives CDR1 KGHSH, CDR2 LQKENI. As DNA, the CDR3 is TGTGCCAGCTCACCGGCGGGACGGGCGGAGACAGATACGCAGTATTTT. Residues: CASSPAGRAETDTQYF.

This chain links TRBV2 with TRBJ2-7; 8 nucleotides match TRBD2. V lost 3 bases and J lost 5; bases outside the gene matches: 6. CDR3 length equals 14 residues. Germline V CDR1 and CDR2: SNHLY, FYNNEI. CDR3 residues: CASSEGTSQDEQYF. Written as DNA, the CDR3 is TGTGCCAGCAGTGAGGGGACTAGTCAGGACGAGCAGTACTTC.

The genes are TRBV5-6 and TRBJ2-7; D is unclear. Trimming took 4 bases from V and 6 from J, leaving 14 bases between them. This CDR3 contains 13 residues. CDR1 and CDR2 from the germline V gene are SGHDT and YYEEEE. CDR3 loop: CASSPSQSREQYF. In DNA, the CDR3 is TGTGCCAGCAGCCCGTCCCAGTCTCGCGAGCAGTACTTC.